This T cell receptor beta chain originates from a study of vaccination effects on CD4 cells after COVID-19. The study's findings and limits: Healthy vaccinees showed cross-reactivity with common cold coronaviruses in only 1 of 255 vaccine-induced clones.

Germline trimming cut 7 bases from V and 6 bases from J; bases unmatched to any gene: 16. Germline V gives CDR1 MGHDK, CDR2 SYGVNS. This CDR3 spans 17 amino acids. This clone occurred a few times. Its antigen is undetermined. Viral peptide pool expansion of antigen-specific CD4+ T cells preceded sequencing in the ViraFEST assay. The authors isolated CD4+ T cells after around nine days of culture. Subjects were given two BNT162b2 or mRNA-1273 vaccine doses. None of the vaccinated had previously contracted SARS-CoV-2, and their nucleocapsid antibodies tested negative. This table comes from immunoSEQ multiplex PCR, and its TCRdb copy is limited to in-frame clones, with some not included. This table has roughly 71,000 clones, 76% appearing once.

The clonotype originates from a human donor who received a COVID-19 vaccine. This chain uses TRBV25-1 with TRBJ2-3, with 10 bases aligning to TRBD2. The sample was CD4+ T cells from PBMCs cultured with HCoV-OC43 spike peptides, taken after COVID-19 vaccination. Subset reported: HCoV-OC43 spike overlapping peptide pool stimulation. The CDR3 region is CASTPTSSGGAFDTQYF. CDR3 DNA sequence: TGTGCCAGCACCCCTACCTCCAGCGGGGGGGCCTTCGATACGCAGTATTTT. Supplemented by reference TRBV25-1 and TRBJ2-3, the full variable domain reads EADIYQTPRYLVIGTGKKITLECSQTMGHDKMYWYQQDPGMELHLIHYSYGVNSTEKGDLSSESTVSRIRTEHFPLTLESARPSHTSQYLCASTPTSSGGAFDTQYFGPGTRLTVL.